This T cell receptor (beta chain) came from a study of long-term antiretroviral therapy in people with HIV. Trimming took 5 bases from V and 3 from J, leaving 14 bases between them. This CDR3 has 14 amino acids. Researchers ran immunoSEQ v3.0 at survey level. Profiled with immunoSEQ multiplex PCR; TCRdb holds only in-frame clones, not every one. The table shows about 28,000 clones, with around 90% occurring only once. Study-level results: Neither ART adherence, viral resistance nor therapy changes were documented.

A note on this clone: The antigen is not known.

The material was unsorted PBMCs, obtained 3.2 years before starting antiretroviral therapy. The chain carries TRBV23-1 and TRBJ2-7, with unresolved D. TRBV23-1 is placed among ORFs of uncertain function. This TCR was recovered from a man aged 45-60 years with HIV. CDR3 protein: CASSGPTDSYEQYF. In DNA form, the CDR3 reads TGCGCCAGCAGTGGCCCTACGGATAGCTACGAGCAGTACTTC.